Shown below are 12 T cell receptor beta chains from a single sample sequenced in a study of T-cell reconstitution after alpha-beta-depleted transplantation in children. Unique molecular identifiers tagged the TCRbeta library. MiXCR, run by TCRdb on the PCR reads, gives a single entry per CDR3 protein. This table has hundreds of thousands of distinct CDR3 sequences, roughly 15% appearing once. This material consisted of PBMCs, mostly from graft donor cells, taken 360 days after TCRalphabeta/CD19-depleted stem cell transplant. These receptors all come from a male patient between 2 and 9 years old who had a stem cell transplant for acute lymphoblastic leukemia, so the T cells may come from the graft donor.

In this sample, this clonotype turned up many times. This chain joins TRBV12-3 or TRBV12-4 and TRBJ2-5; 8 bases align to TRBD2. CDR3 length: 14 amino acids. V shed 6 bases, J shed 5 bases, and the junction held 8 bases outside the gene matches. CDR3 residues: CASRIAGTGETQYF. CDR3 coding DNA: TGTGCCAGCAGAATAGCGGGGACGGGGGAGACCCAGTACTTC.

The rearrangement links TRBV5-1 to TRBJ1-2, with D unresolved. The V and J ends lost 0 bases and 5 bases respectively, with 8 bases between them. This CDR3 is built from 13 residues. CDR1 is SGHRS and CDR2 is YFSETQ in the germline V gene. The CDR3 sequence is CASSLDREYGYTF. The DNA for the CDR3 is TGCGCCAGCAGCTTGGACAGAGAATATGGCTACACCTTC.

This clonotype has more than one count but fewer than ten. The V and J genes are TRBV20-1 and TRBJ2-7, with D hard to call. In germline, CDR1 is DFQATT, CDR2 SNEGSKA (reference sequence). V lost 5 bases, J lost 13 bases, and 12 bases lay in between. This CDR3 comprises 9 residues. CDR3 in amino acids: CSAASDAYF. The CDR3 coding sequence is TGCAGTGCTGCCTCGGACGCTTACTTC.

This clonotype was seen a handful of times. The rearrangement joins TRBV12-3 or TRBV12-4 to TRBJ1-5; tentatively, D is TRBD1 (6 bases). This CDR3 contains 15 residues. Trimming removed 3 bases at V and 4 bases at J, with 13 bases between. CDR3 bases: TGTGCCAGCAGTTTTGGCGTAAGGGGGAATCAGCCCCAGCATTTT. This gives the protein CASSFGVRGNQPQHF.

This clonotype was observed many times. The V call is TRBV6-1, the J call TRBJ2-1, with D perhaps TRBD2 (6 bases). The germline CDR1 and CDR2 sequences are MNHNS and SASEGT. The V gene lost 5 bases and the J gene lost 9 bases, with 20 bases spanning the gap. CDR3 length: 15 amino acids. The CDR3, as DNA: TGTGCCAGCAGTCTTGTTCGCGGGGCTCATGGTGAGCAGTTCTTC. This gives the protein CASSLVRGAHGEQFF.

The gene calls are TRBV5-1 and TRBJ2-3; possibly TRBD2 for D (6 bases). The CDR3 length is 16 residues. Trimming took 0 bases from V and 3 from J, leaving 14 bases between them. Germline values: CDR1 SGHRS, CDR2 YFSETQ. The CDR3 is CASSLVGGPPTDTQYF. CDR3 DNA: TGCGCCAGCAGCTTGGTCGGGGGACCACCGACAGATACGCAGTATTTT.

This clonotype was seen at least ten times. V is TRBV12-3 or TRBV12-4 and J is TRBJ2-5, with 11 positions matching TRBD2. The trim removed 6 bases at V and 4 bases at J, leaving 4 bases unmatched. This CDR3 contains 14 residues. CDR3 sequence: CASRYSGGAETQYF. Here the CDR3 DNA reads TGTGCCAGCAGATATAGCGGGGGGGCAGAGACCCAGTACTTC.

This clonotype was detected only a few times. Here the CDR3 DNA reads TGTGCCAGCTCACCCGGGTACTTGAGGGCTGAAGCTTTCTTT. This encodes CASSPGYLRAEAFF. The chain combines TRBV18 with TRBJ1-1; D not certain. V was cut by 3 bases and J by 6 bases, with 14 bases left in between. The CDR3 is made up of 14 amino acids. The germline V gene encodes CDR1 KGHSH and CDR2 LQKENI.

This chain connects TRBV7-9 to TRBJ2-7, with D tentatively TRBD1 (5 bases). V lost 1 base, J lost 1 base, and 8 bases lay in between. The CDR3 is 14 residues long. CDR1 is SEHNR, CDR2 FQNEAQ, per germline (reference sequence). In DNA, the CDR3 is TGTGCCAGCAGCTTAGAACAGGTATCCTACGAGCAGTACTTC. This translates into CASSLEQVSYEQYF.

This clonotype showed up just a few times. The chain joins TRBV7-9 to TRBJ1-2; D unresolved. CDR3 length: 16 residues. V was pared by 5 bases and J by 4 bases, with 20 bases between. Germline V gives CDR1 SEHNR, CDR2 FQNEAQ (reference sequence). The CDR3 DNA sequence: TGTGCCAGCAGCCTCCGACTGACCCGGGGTGGCTATGGCTACACCTTC. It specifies CASSLRLTRGGYGYTF.

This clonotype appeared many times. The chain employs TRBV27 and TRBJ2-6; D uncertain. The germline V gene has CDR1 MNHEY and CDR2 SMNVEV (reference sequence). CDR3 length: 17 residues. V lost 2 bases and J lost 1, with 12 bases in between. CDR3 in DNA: TGTGCCAGCAGTTTAGTGGGAACAAGGTCTGGGGCCAACGTCCTGACTTTC. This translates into CASSLVGTRSGANVLTF.

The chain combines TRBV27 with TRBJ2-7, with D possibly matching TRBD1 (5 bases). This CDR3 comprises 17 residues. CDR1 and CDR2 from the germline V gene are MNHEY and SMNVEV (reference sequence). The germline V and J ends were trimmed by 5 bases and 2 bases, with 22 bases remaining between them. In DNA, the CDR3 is TGTGCCAGCAGTCCCCCAGGCCGCCTGGGGCTTACCTACGAGCAGTACTTC. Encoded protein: CASSPPGRLGLTYEQYF.